The rows below give T cell receptor beta chains drawn from one sample of a study of blood T cell repertoires in COVID-19. The protocol was immunoSEQ multiplex PCR, while the TCRdb copy is restricted to in-frame clones and leaves out a portion. The table shows about 220,000 clones, with roughly 76% occurring only once. The material sequenced was peripheral blood. The receptors derive from a human donor in a cohort sampled during active COVID-19. CDR3s include the opening cysteine and the closing phenylalanine or tryptophan. D genes are given only for firm matches. Size is omitted from some rows. Given values are once, few, many or a class for expanded clones.

cdr3_aa,cdr3_nt,j_call,clone_size,v_call,d_call
CASSQEGRVAGMNTEAFF,TGCGCCAGCAGCCAAGAAGGGAGGGTAGCGGGAATGAACACTGAAGCTTTCTTT,TRBJ1-1,.,TRBV4-3,.
CASSISHFGTEAFF,TGTGCCAGTAGTATATCCCATTTCGGCACTGAAGCTTTCTTT,TRBJ1-1,.,TRBV19,.
CASSLRGLSPQGELFF,TGTGCCAGCAGTCTTCGGGGACTCTCTCCGCAAGGGGAGCTGTTTTTT,TRBJ2-2,.,TRBV27,.
CASSFRGTGELFF,TGTGCCAGCAGCTTTAGGGGAACCGGGGAGCTGTTTTTT,TRBJ2-2,.,TRBV5-4,.
CASSYGAGYSYEQYF,TGTGCCAGCAGTTACGGGGCAGGCTACTCCTACGAGCAGTACTTC,TRBJ2-7,.,TRBV6-6,.
CASSMSGSGANVLTF,TGTGCCAGTAGTATGTCGGGGTCTGGGGCCAACGTCCTGACTTTC,TRBJ2-6,.,TRBV19,.
CASRRLAEPSREQYF,TGTGCCAGCAGAAGACTAGCGGAACCCAGTCGCGAGCAGTACTTC,TRBJ2-7,.,TRBV11-2,TRBD2
CASSLVAGSNEKLFF,TGCGCCAGCAGCTTGGTCGCAGGGTCTAATGAAAAACTGTTTTTT,TRBJ1-4,.,TRBV5-1,.
CAWTYSGFPTGELFF,TGTGCCTGGACATATTCCGGGTTCCCTACCGGGGAGCTGTTTTTT,TRBJ2-2,.,TRBV30,.
CASSFGVEPQHF,TGTGCCAGCAGTTTCGGGGTTGAGCCCCAGCATTTT,TRBJ1-5,.,TRBV28,.
CASSPNAGRFTEAFF,TGTGCCAGTAGCCCCAACGCAGGGCGATTCACTGAAGCTTTCTTT,TRBJ1-1,.,TRBV19,.
CAWSPQGRQPQHF,TGTGCCTGGAGTCCCCAGGGAAGACAGCCCCAGCATTTT,TRBJ1-5,.,TRBV30,.
CASSPNPGGFNEQFF,TGTGCCAGCAGCCCCAATCCGGGAGGGTTTAATGAGCAGTTCTTC,TRBJ2-1,.,TRBV6-2/TRBV6-3,TRBD2
CASRDPEPSEQYF,TGTGCCAGCAGAGATCCGGAGCCGAGCGAGCAGTACTTC,TRBJ2-7,.,TRBV6-5,.
CASSEGGETYEQYF,TGTGCCAGCAGTGAAGGGGGGGAAACCTACGAGCAGTACTTC,TRBJ2-7,.,TRBV6-4,.
CASSLDPTEEQFF,TGTGCCAGCAGCCTGGATCCGACGGAGGAGCAGTTCTTC,TRBJ2-1,.,TRBV5-4,.
CASSVTGGSFNYGYTF,TGTGCCAGCAGCGTGACAGGGGGTTCCTTTAACTATGGCTACACCTTC,TRBJ1-2,.,TRBV7-2,TRBD1
CASSQDPGYEQYF,TGTGCCAGCAGCCAAGATCCGGGATACGAGCAGTACTTC,TRBJ2-7,.,TRBV3-1/TRBV3-2,.
CASSPIPVNYGYTF,TGTGCCAGCTCCCCAATTCCGGTTAACTATGGCTACACCTTC,TRBJ1-2,few,TRBV18,.
CSVRGAGAYEQYF,TGCAGCGTTCGAGGAGCGGGTGCCTACGAGCAGTACTTC,TRBJ2-7,.,TRBV29-1,.
CASSPGGALYGYTF,TGTGCCAGCAGTCCAGGGGGCGCTCTCTATGGCTACACCTTC,TRBJ1-2,.,TRBV27,TRBD1
CASSYKGSLDEQYF,TGTGCCAGCAGTTACAAAGGTAGCCTCGACGAGCAGTACTTC,TRBJ2-7,.,TRBV6-2/TRBV6-3,.
CASSAGAGGRTYEQYF,TGTGCCAGCAGCGCCGGGGCGGGAGGCCGTACCTACGAGCAGTACTTC,TRBJ2-7,.,TRBV5-4,TRBD2
CASSYDRGPYEQYF,TGTGCCAGCAGTTACGACAGGGGGCCATACGAGCAGTACTTC,TRBJ2-7,.,TRBV6-5,TRBD1
CASSEGQGATYEQYF,TGTGCCAGCAGTGAAGGACAGGGGGCTACCTACGAGCAGTACTTC,TRBJ2-7,.,TRBV6-1,TRBD1
CASSPAPGLAFYEQYF,TGCGCCAGCAGCCCCGCACCGGGACTAGCCTTCTACGAGCAGTACTTC,TRBJ2-7,.,TRBV4-3,TRBD2
CASSPGTSGTYEQYF,TGTGCCAGCTCACCCGGGACTAGCGGCACCTACGAGCAGTACTTC,TRBJ2-7,once,TRBV18,TRBD2
CASSSNRRDYNEQFF,TGTGCCAGCAGTTCTAACCGGCGGGACTACAATGAGCAGTTCTTC,TRBJ2-1,.,TRBV6-2/TRBV6-3,.
CASSPLDFNYGYTF,TGTGCCAGCTCACCACTTGACTTTAACTATGGCTACACCTTC,TRBJ1-2,.,TRBV18,.
CASSPQQGRNQPQHF,TGTGCCAGTAGTCCCCAACAGGGGCGGAATCAGCCCCAGCATTTT,TRBJ1-5,few,TRBV19,TRBD1
CASSLVSLGLGLAKNIQYF,TGTGCCAGCAGCTTAGTTAGTCTGGGACTCGGTCTAGCCAAAAACATTCAGTACTTC,TRBJ2-4,.,TRBV7-9,.
CASSQEPPGAGVTDTQYF,TGCGCCAGCAGCCAAGAGCCCCCAGGGGCAGGGGTCACAGATACGCAGTATTTT,TRBJ2-3,few,TRBV4-3,.
CASSHGLGQGTTEAFF,TGTGCCAGCAGCCACGGCCTTGGACAGGGAACCACTGAAGCTTTCTTT,TRBJ1-1,.,TRBV4-2,TRBD1
CASSFGVGAQGSYEQYF,TGTGCCAGCAGCTTCGGGGTCGGTGCACAGGGATCCTACGAGCAGTACTTC,TRBJ2-7,once,TRBV11-2,.
CASSVSGSEGYNEQFF,TGTGCCAGCAGCGTAAGCGGGAGCGAGGGGTACAATGAGCAGTTCTTC,TRBJ2-1,few,TRBV7-9,TRBD2
CASSINGRSLTYGYTF,TGTGCCAGTAGTATTAATGGGAGGTCGCTTACCTATGGCTACACCTTC,TRBJ1-2,.,TRBV19,.
CASSPGQGGNTEAFF,TGTGCCAGCAGCCCGGGACAGGGTGGAAACACTGAAGCTTTCTTT,TRBJ1-1,.,TRBV7-9,TRBD1
CASRLTGNNEKLFF,TGTGCCAGCAGACTGACAGGGAATAATGAAAAACTGTTTTTT,TRBJ1-4,.,TRBV27,TRBD1
CASSYGRGTYEQYF,TGTGCCAGCAGTTACGGACGGGGTACCTACGAGCAGTACTTC,TRBJ2-7,.,TRBV6-5,.
CASSQGLAGANSYEQYF,TGCGCCAGCAGCCAAGGCTTAGCGGGAGCGAACTCCTACGAGCAGTACTTC,TRBJ2-7,few,TRBV4-3,TRBD2
CASSDSGGRATGELFF,TGTGCCAGCAGTGACTCAGGCGGGAGGGCAACCGGGGAGCTGTTTTTT,TRBJ2-2,few,TRBV6-4,TRBD2
CASSESADRGRREQYF,TGCGCCAGCAGTGAGTCTGCGGACAGGGGGCGTCGGGAGCAGTACTTC,TRBJ2-7,.,TRBV10-1,TRBD1
CASSQAPPSSGTNTGELFF,TGTGCCAGCAGCCAGGCACCGCCGTCTAGCGGGACGAACACCGGGGAGCTGTTTTTT,TRBJ2-2,.,TRBV3-1/TRBV3-2,TRBD2
CASSLDGVGGNTIYF,TGTGCCAGCAGCTTGGACGGGGTTGGTGGAAACACCATATATTTT,TRBJ1-3,.,TRBV5-4,.
CASTNTTGDGNTIYF,TGTGCCAGCACCAATACTACAGGGGACGGAAACACCATATATTTT,TRBJ1-3,once,TRBV21-1,.
CSSPEREGPDEQYF,TGCAGCTCTCCCGAGCGGGAGGGCCCAGACGAGCAGTACTTC,TRBJ2-7,.,TRBV29-1,TRBD2
CASRLAGSTEQYF,TGTGCCAGCAGACTAGCGGGATCCACCGAGCAGTACTTC,TRBJ2-7,.,TRBV12-3/TRBV12-4,TRBD2
CASSLTGTENYGYTF,TGTGCCAGCAGCTTAACCGGGACAGAAAACTATGGCTACACCTTC,TRBJ1-2,.,TRBV7-3,TRBD1
CASSGRTNQPQHF,TGTGCCAGCAGTGGACGGACAAATCAGCCCCAGCATTTT,TRBJ1-5,.,TRBV6-4,.
CASSQAQTYEQYF,TGTGCCAGCAGCCAAGCACAGACCTACGAGCAGTACTTC,TRBJ2-7,few,TRBV3-1/TRBV3-2,.
CASSWSGELFF,TGTGCCAGCAGTTGGAGCGGGGAGCTGTTTTTT,TRBJ2-2,.,TRBV12-3/TRBV12-4,.
CASSVGQFGQPQHF,TGTGCCAGCAGCGTAGGGCAGTTCGGGCAGCCCCAGCATTTT,TRBJ1-5,few,TRBV9,.
CASSLTDQVNEAFF,TGTGCCAGCAGCTTAACCGATCAGGTCAATGAAGCTTTCTTT,TRBJ1-1,.,TRBV7-9,.
CASSLKLAYNEQFF,TGTGCCAGCAGCTTGAAACTAGCGTACAATGAGCAGTTCTTC,TRBJ2-1,.,TRBV5-4,TRBD2
CASSSGLQLYEGQYF,TGTGCCAGCAGTTCGGGACTCCAGCTCTACGAAGGGCAGTACTTC,TRBJ2-7,.,TRBV6-5,.
CASSTPGRRQSNF,TGTGCCAGCAGTACGCCAGGTCGGAGACAGAGCAACTTC,TRBJ2-7,.,TRBV28,.
CASSLARGTEAFF,TGTGCCAGCAGCTTAGCTCGGGGCACTGAAGCTTTCTTT,TRBJ1-1,.,TRBV7-2,.
CASSSTTGWGTEAFF,TGTGCCAGCAGTTCGACGACAGGTTGGGGTACTGAAGCTTTCTTT,TRBJ1-1,few,TRBV27,.
CATSRDFNSPLHF,TGTGCCACCAGCCGAGACTTTAATTCACCCCTCCACTTT,TRBJ1-6,.,TRBV24-1,.